One and the same sample provided the 26 T cell receptor beta chains below, sequenced in a study of blood T cell repertoires in COVID-19. Produced via immunoSEQ multiplex PCR; TCRdb's table is partial and in-frame only. The sample gives around 40,000 clones, about nine tenths of which show up once; about a fifth is in the top ten. The specimen was peripheral blood. The receptors were sampled from a man in his fifties or sixties with active COVID-19.

The chain carries TRBV5-1 and TRBJ2-5, with 8 bases identical to TRBD2. Germline V gene data show CDR1 as SGHRS and CDR2 as YFSETQ. Trimming at V came to 3 bases and at J to 1 base, leaving 5 bases not matched to a gene. This CDR3 contains 15 residues. CDR3 loop: CASSSVAGIQETQYF. Here the CDR3 DNA reads TGCGCCAGCAGCTCGGTAGCGGGAATCCAAGAGACCCAGTACTTC. The whole variable domain, filled in from reference TRBV5-1 and TRBJ2-5, reads KAGVTQTPRYLIKTRGQQVTLSCSPISGHRSVSWYQQTPGQGLQFLFEYFSETQRNKGNFPGRFSGRQFSNSRSEMNVSTLELGDSALYLCASSSVAGIQETQYFGPGTRLLVL.

The chain uses TRBV27 and TRBJ1-1; D is undetermined. Per the germline V gene, CDR1 is MNHEY and CDR2 is SMNVEV (reference sequence). The CDR3 sequence is 15 residues long. V lost 7 bases and J lost 0, with 15 bases in between. The CDR3 coding sequence is TGTGCCAGCACCGCTAGAGATAAGATGAACACTGAAGCTTTCTTT. This gives the protein CASTARDKMNTEAFF.

In nucleotides, the CDR3 is TGTGCCAGCAGCGTAGGAGCGGGACCCTACGAGCAGTACTTC. Protein: CASSVGAGPYEQYF. The rearrangement uses TRBV9 and TRBJ2-7; TRBD2 aligns across 7 bases. CDR3 size: 14 residues. CDR1 SGDLS and CDR2 YYNGEE come from the germline V gene. V gave up 0 bases and J gave up 2 bases; unmatched junction bases: 2. The variable domain in full, with the rest retrieved from reference TRBV9 and TRBJ2-7, is DSGVTQTPKHLITATGQRVTLRCSPRSGDLSVYWYQQSLDQGLQFLIQYYNGEERAKGNILERFSAQQFPDLHSELNLSSLELGDSALYFCASSVGAGPYEQYFGPGTRLTVT.

This clone was counted a few times. The chain has TRBV14 and TRBJ2-3; 7 bases match TRBD2. V trimming: 4 bases; J trimming: 0 bases; junction bases outside the gene matches: 7. From germline, CDR1 is SGHDN and CDR2 FVKESK. This CDR3 spans 16 amino acids. As DNA, the CDR3 is TGTGCCAGCAGCCGATCTAGCGGTTTTAGCACAGATACGCAGTATTTT. This translates into CASSRSSGFSTDTQYF.

This sequence joins TRBV6-5 and TRBJ1-2, with D possibly being TRBD1 (6 bases). CDR3 length equals 13 residues. Per the germline V gene, CDR1 is MNHEY and CDR2 is SVGAGI. Trimming cost V 6 bases and J 4 bases, with 12 bases left between them. The CDR3 DNA reads as TGTGCCAGCAGGGCAACAGGGAGCTATGGCTACACCTTC. Protein product: CASRATGSYGYTF.

The chain has TRBV27 and TRBJ1-1; 7 nucleotides line up with TRBD1. The CDR3 contains 12 residues. Per the germline V gene, CDR1 is MNHEY and CDR2 is SMNVEV (reference sequence). Germline trimming cut 5 bases from V and 4 bases from J; bases unmatched to any gene: 1. CDR3 in amino acids: CASSHRGTEAFF. CDR3 coding DNA: TGTGCCAGCAGTCACAGGGGCACTGAAGCTTTCTTT.

The chain combines TRBV4-2 with TRBJ1-3; D not certain. The CDR3 loop spans 15 amino acids. Deletions cut 6 bases from V and 0 bases from J, with 12 bases between. Germline lookup yields CDR1 LGHNA and CDR2 YNFKEQ. CDR3 sequence reads: CASRPASRSGNTIYF. As DNA, the CDR3 is TGTGCCAGCAGACCCGCCTCGCGCTCTGGAAACACCATATATTTT.

The chain carries TRBV6-5 and TRBJ2-7; weak D call: TRBD1 (6 bases). This CDR3 region has 15 residues. Germline assignment: CDR1 MNHEY and CDR2 SVGAGI. V was trimmed by 6 bases and J by 5 bases, leaving 20 bases between them. As DNA, the CDR3 is TGTGCCAGCAGCCTACTTGGGGGCTTTGGAGACGAGCAGTACTTC. This gives the protein CASSLLGGFGDEQYF.

This sequence joins TRBV9 and TRBJ2-1, with TRBD2 matching 14 bases. Germline V gene lookup returns CDR1 SGDLS and CDR2 YYNGEE. The CDR3 sequence is 17 residues long. The V and J ends lost 4 bases and 4 bases, in that order; junction bases with no gene match: 7. The CDR3 loop is CASSSPTSGRAYNEQFF. CDR3 coding DNA: TGTGCCAGCAGCTCCCCGACTAGCGGGAGGGCTTACAATGAGCAGTTCTTC.

The chain is built from TRBV4-2 and TRBJ2-7; maybe TRBD2 (6 bases). The germline V gene encodes CDR1 LGHNA and CDR2 YNFKEQ. The CDR3 runs 15 residues. V lost 3 bases and J lost 3, with 15 bases in between. The CDR3 sequence is CASSQGTDGGYEQYF. The CDR3 DNA is TGTGCCAGCAGCCAGGGCACGGACGGGGGCTACGAGCAGTACTTC.

A few counts support this clone. The rearrangement links TRBV10-1 to TRBJ2-1; 7 bases agree with TRBD2. Germline assignment: CDR1 WNHNN and CDR2 SYGVQD (reference sequence). The CDR3 has 16 residues. The ends lost 2 bases at V and 2 bases at J; junction bases unmatched: 6. The CDR3 loop is CASSEPVAGAYNEQFF. As DNA, the CDR3 is TGCGCCAGCAGTGAGCCAGTGGCGGGAGCCTACAATGAGCAGTTCTTC.

A word on this clone: At the DNA level, this CDR3 is encoded by other sequences in the same sample as well. V usage is TRBV19 and J usage is TRBJ2-7; 7 nucleotides agree with TRBD2. The CDR3 consists of 13 residues. Trimming cost V 3 bases and J 2 bases; bases outside gene matches: 1. CDR1 LNHDA and CDR2 SQIVND come from the germline V gene (reference sequence). CDR3 residues: CASSMGGAYEQYF. CDR3 DNA: TGTGCCAGTAGTATGGGGGGGGCCTACGAGCAGTACTTC.

This sequence joins TRBV5-6 and TRBJ2-3; D is possibly TRBD1 (6 bases). Germline V gene data show CDR1 as SGHDT and CDR2 as YYEEEE. V lost 1 base to trimming and J lost 3 bases, with 12 bases between them. The length of the CDR3 is 15 residues. CDR3: CASSLMGARTDTQYF. Written as DNA, the CDR3 is TGTGCCAGCAGCTTGATGGGGGCGCGAACAGATACGCAGTATTTT.

The chain has TRBV9 and TRBJ2-7, with 7 positions matching TRBD1. The CDR3 spans 13 residues. The germline gives CDR1 SGDLS, CDR2 YYNGEE. V trimming: 3 bases; J trimming: 6 bases; junction bases outside the gene matches: 6. In DNA, the CDR3 is TGTGCCAGCAGCGCGACAGGGTACGGCGAGCAGTACTTC. This sequence encodes CASSATGYGEQYF.

This sequence joins TRBV28 and TRBJ2-7; 9 bases map to TRBD2. Germline CDR1 reads MDHEN; CDR2 reads SYDVKM. J lost 5 bases, V lost 0 bases, and 5 bases had no gene match. The CDR3 consists of 15 residues. CDR3 protein: CASSLWTSGFHEQYF. As DNA, the CDR3 is TGTGCCAGCAGTTTATGGACTAGCGGTTTTCACGAGCAGTACTTC. The variable domain in full, completed from reference TRBV28 and TRBJ2-7, reads DVKVTQSSRYLVKRTGEKVFLECVQDMDHENMFWYRQDPGLGLRLIYFSYDVKMKEKGDIPEGYSVSREKKERFSLILESASTNQTSMYLCASSLWTSGFHEQYFGPGTRLTVT.

The V call is TRBV27, the J call TRBJ1-4; D is ambiguous. Germline V CDR1 and CDR2: MNHEY, SMNVEV (reference sequence). This CDR3 region has 14 residues. Trimming took 6 bases from V and 8 from J, leaving 16 bases between them. The chain's CDR3 is CASRLRAAAEKLFF. The CDR3, as DNA: TGTGCCAGCAGGCTGCGTGCGGCCGCAGAAAAACTGTTTTTT.

The chain couples TRBV6-4 to TRBJ2-1, with D possibly TRBD2 on 5 matching bases. CDR1 and CDR2 from the germline V gene are MRHNA and SNTAGT. This CDR3 region has 13 residues. V was pared by 2 bases and J by 9 bases, with 11 bases between. The CDR3 sequence is CASSDMRGSEQFF. For the CDR3, the DNA is TGTGCCAGCAGTGACATGAGAGGGTCTGAGCAGTTCTTC.

The chain is built from TRBV5-8 and TRBJ2-7; TRBD1 aligns across 9 bases. V dropped 7 bases and J dropped 4; count of bases not matched to a gene: 6. CDR1 and CDR2 from the germline V gene are SGHTS and YDEGEE. This CDR3 spans 13 amino acids. The CDR3 region has the DNA TGTGCCAGCGCGGACAGGGGAAGATACGAGCAGTACTTC. Amino acids: CASADRGRYEQYF.

The CDR3 here is CASSLATAGSSYEQYF. CDR3 nucleotides: TGTGCCAGCAGCTTAGCGACGGCGGGAAGCTCCTACGAGCAGTACTTC. The chain employs TRBV7-8 and TRBJ2-7, with D tentatively TRBD2 (6 bases). CDR1 is SGHVS, CDR2 FQNEAQ, per germline. Trimming cost V 0 bases and J 0 bases, with 12 bases left between them. The CDR3 loop spans 16 amino acids.

The V and J genes are TRBV29-1 and TRBJ1-4; perhaps TRBD1 as D (5 bases). V was trimmed by 7 bases and J by 0 bases, leaving 15 bases between them. CDR1 and CDR2 (germline): SQVTM, ANQGSEA. The CDR3 totals 15 residues. The CDR3: CSARDSYATNEKLFF. In DNA, the CDR3 is TGCAGCGCCAGGGACTCCTACGCAACTAATGAAAAACTGTTTTTT.

The chain links TRBV11-3 to TRBJ1-2; 7 bases line up with TRBD1. Trimming at V came to 4 bases and at J to 4 bases, leaving 9 bases not matched to a gene. CDR1 and CDR2 from the germline V gene are SGHNT and YENEEA. This CDR3 region has 15 residues. DNA of the CDR3: TGTGCCAGCAGCTCTCGACAGGGCGAAAGCTATGGCTACACCTTC. This sequence encodes CASSSRQGESYGYTF.

The rearrangement uses TRBV28 and TRBJ2-5; 10 bases fit TRBD2. Germline lookup yields CDR1 MDHEN and CDR2 SYDVKM. J lost 0 bases, V lost 1 base, and 2 bases had no gene match. This CDR3 has 16 amino acids. The CDR3 protein is CASSLLTSGYQETQYF. The CDR3, as DNA: TGTGCCAGCAGTTTATTGACTAGCGGGTACCAAGAGACCCAGTACTTC.

This clone was seen a handful of times. At the DNA level, this CDR3 is encoded by other sequences in the same sample as well. This sequence joins TRBV7-9 and TRBJ2-1, with no clear D. The CDR3 is 14 residues long. Looked up from germline, CDR1 is SEHNR and CDR2 is FQNEAQ (reference sequence). Trimming shortened V by 3 bases and J by 0 bases, and 6 bases separated the two germline ends. CDR3 sequence (DNA): TGTGCCAGCAGCTTGCAGAACTCCTACAATGAGCAGTTCTTC. Its protein is CASSLQNSYNEQFF. The full variable domain, with the rest looked up from reference TRBV7-9 and TRBJ2-1, is DTGVSQNPRHKITKRGQNVTFRCDPISEHNRLYWYRQTLGQGPEFLTYFQNEAQLEKSRLLSDRFSAERPKGSFSTLEIQRTEQGDSAMYLCASSLQNSYNEQFFGPGTRLTVL.

The chain carries TRBV27 and TRBJ2-4; tentative D call: TRBD1 (6 bases). There are 15 residues in the CDR3. V was trimmed by 3 bases and J by 3 bases, leaving 12 bases between them. Germline V CDR1 and CDR2: MNHEY, SMNVEV (reference sequence). The chain's CDR3 is CASSFWGRGKNIQYF. DNA for the CDR3: TGTGCCAGCAGTTTCTGGGGGCGAGGCAAAAACATTCAGTACTTC.

The chain couples TRBV3-1 (or the pseudogene TRBV3-2) to TRBJ1-1, with a tentative D call TRBD1 (5 bases). This CDR3 region has 13 residues. Looked up from germline, CDR1 is LGHDT and CDR2 is YNNKEL (reference sequence). V lost 4 bases, J lost 11 bases, and 17 bases lay in between. The CDR3 nucleotides are TGTGCCAGCAGCCCTGCCGGGGGGGGAAAGGCTTTCTTT. It specifies CASSPAGGGKAFF.

This chain joins TRBV28 and TRBJ2-7, with 9 bases that match TRBD1. The trim removed 4 bases at V and 4 bases at J, leaving 5 bases unmatched. CDR1 is MDHEN, CDR2 SYDVKM, per germline. The CDR3 extends over 14 amino acids. The CDR3 region is CASSSGTGYYEQYF. The CDR3 nucleotides read TGTGCCAGCAGTTCCGGGACAGGGTATTACGAGCAGTACTTC.